Given below is one T cell receptor beta chain in context. The sample comes from a study of blood T cells in healthy people across ages. It was with a sample-barcoded 5' primer and a J-beta primer mix that a second PCR of roughly 6 to 11 cycles was run. TCRdb redid the calling of the 5' RACE reads with MiXCR, one entry per CDR3 protein. The sample has about 1.8 million distinct CDR3 sequences; 49% are singletons. This CDR3 region has 17 residues. The V and J ends lost 8 bases and 4 bases, in that order; junction bases with no gene match: 14. The germline V gene encodes CDR1 MNHEY and CDR2 SVGEGT. The rearrangement links TRBV6-2 or TRBV6-3 to TRBJ2-1, with 10 bases that match TRBD2. The material sequenced was blood. This receptor was taken from a woman aged 40-49 years in good health. The chain's CDR3 is CASSKGASGGLYNEQFF. DNA of the CDR3: TGTGCCAGCTCTAAGGGGGCTAGCGGGGGACTATACAATGAGCAGTTCTTC.